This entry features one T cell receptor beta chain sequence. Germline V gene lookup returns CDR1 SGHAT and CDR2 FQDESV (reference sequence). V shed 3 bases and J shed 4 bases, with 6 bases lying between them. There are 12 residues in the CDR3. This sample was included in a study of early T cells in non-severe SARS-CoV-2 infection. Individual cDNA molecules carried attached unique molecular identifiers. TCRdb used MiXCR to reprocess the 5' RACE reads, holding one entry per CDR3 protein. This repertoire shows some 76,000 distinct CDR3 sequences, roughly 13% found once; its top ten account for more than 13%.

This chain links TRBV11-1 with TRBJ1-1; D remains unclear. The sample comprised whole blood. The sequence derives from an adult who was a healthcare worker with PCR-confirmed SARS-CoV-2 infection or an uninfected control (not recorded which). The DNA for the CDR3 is TGTGCCAGCAGCTTCGTGGGCACTGAAGCTTTCTTT. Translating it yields CASSFVGTEAFF.